This T cell receptor beta chain is from a study of type 1 regulatory T cells (TCRdb year 2021). Describing the broader study: The study characterized an in vitro protocol that generated a Tr1-enriched, alloantigen-specific CD4 T cell product named T-allo10. T-allo10 was under clinical evaluation in patients with hematological malignancies receiving allogeneic hematopoietic stem cell transplantation.

Based on its abundance in the sample, this clonotype is large (0.1 to 1%). No cognate antigen has been identified for it. It has no much larger one-base neighbor in the sample; base qualities were not kept. The CDR3 covers 12 residues, taking in both the cysteine and the phenylalanine. Left in the record is the CDR3 DNA by itself, 36 bases read in frame from the first base. CDR1 and CDR2, per the germline V gene (reference sequence), are SEHNR and FQNEAQ. V is clipped by 5 bases and J by 6 bases, and the sequence between their germline boundaries is 8 bases long. Instrument used: Illumina MiSeq. TCRdb reanalyzed the raw reads on its own, using fastp at Q25 for trimming and MiXCR for clone calling, and kept in-frame beta chains. Each entry merges the rows of one CDR3 protein and shows their most common DNA and genes. The sample table lists about 2,400 distinct CDR3 sequences, roughly 6% of them with a count of one. The ten largest account for 2.2% of the sample.

Sequencing was carried out using CD4+ T cells, either the whole sample or a sorted fraction (not recorded which). This sequence uses TRBV7-9 and TRBJ2-1, with no confidently assigned D gene. This clonotype was obtained from a human donor in good health. In nucleotide form, the sequence is TGTGCCAGCAGCCCGACTGGCAATGAGCAGTTCTTC. Translation gives CASSPTGNEQFF.